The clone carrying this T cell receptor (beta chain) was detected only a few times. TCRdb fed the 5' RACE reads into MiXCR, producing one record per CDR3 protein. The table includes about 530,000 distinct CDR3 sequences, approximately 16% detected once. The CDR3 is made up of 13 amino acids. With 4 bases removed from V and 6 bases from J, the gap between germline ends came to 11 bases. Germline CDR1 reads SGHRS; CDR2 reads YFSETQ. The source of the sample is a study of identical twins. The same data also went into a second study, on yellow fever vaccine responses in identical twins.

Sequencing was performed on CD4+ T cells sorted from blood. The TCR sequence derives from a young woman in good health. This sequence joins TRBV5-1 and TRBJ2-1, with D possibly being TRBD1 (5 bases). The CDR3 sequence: CASSLGVANEQFF. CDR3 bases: TGCGCCAGCAGCCTAGGGGTCGCCAATGAGCAGTTCTTC.